A single sample gave rise to the 32 T cell receptor beta chains below, sequenced in a study of tumor-infiltrating lymphocytes in localized non-small cell lung cancer. Assay: immunoSEQ multiplex PCR; the TCRdb copy retains only in-frame clones and omits some. The sample holds approximately 10,000 clones, 60% seen once. The sample was uninvolved lung tissue not adjacent to the tumor. These TCRs come from a human donor with non-small cell lung cancer.

The chain is built from TRBV11-2 and TRBJ1-1; no definite D call. The CDR3 consists of 13 residues. The germline V gene encodes CDR1 SGHAT and CDR2 FQNNGV. V shed 3 bases and J shed 1 base, with 6 bases lying between them. The CDR3 is CASSFQQNTEAFF. The CDR3 nucleotides are TGTGCCAGCAGCTTCCAACAGAACACTGAAGCTTTCTTT. Supplemented by reference TRBV11-2 and TRBJ1-1, the full variable domain reads EAGVAQSPRYKIIEKRQSVAFWCNPISGHATLYWYQQILGQGPKLLIQFQNNGVVDDSQLPKDRFSAERLKGVDSTLKIQPAKLEDSAVYLCASSFQQNTEAFFGQGTRLTVV.

In DNA, the CDR3 is TGTGCCAGCAGCTCAGCGGTCCCAGATACGCAGTATTTT. This codes for CASSSAVPDTQYF. V usage is TRBV9 and J usage is TRBJ2-3; a weak D match, TRBD2 (5 bases). Deletions cut 4 bases from V and 4 bases from J, with 10 bases between. CDR1 and CDR2 from the germline V gene are SGDLS and YYNGEE. This CDR3 has 13 amino acids.

This clone was seen a handful of times. The V call is TRBV4-3, the J call TRBJ1-6; 7 bases are a match to TRBD1. The CDR3 has 15 residues. V gave up 1 base and J gave up 7 bases; unmatched junction bases: 4. Looked up from germline, CDR1 is LGHNA and CDR2 is YSLEER. CDR3 in DNA: TGCGCCAGCAGCCAAGCCGGGACAGAGAATTCACCCCTCCACTTT. Translated: CASSQAGTENSPLHF.

The genes are TRBV19 and TRBJ2-2; 13 bases are a match to TRBD2. The V segment lost 10 bases and the J segment 6 bases; nucleotides outside the gene matches: 5. The CDR3 covers 14 residues. The germline V gene encodes CDR1 LNHDA and CDR2 SQIVND (reference sequence). The CDR3 protein is CATKGLAGAGELFF. The CDR3 region has the DNA TGTGCCACCAAAGGACTAGCGGGGGCCGGGGAGCTGTTTTTT.

V usage is TRBV7-8 and J usage is TRBJ1-1; D is uncertain. V was shortened by 1 base and J by 2 bases, with 11 bases between the two germline ends. CDR3 length: 15 amino acids. Germline loops: CDR1 SGHVS, CDR2 FQNEAQ. The CDR3 DNA reads TGTGCCAGCAGCTTAGGAAGGGTGGGAAACACTGAAGCTTTCTTT. It encodes CASSLGRVGNTEAFF.

The rearrangement joins TRBV28 to TRBJ1-1; TRBD1 might be the D (5 bases). V was cut by 4 bases and J by 2 bases, with 14 bases left in between. The CDR3 is 15 residues long. Germline CDR1 and CDR2: MDHEN and SYDVKM. CDR3 loop: CASSSFDSYNTEAFF. The CDR3 nucleotides are TGTGCCAGCAGTTCCTTCGACAGCTATAACACTGAAGCTTTCTTT.

This clone was detected only once. This chain connects TRBV4-1 to TRBJ1-1; maybe TRBD1 (6 bases). The length of the CDR3 is 14 residues. The germline V and J ends were trimmed by 2 bases and 6 bases, with 13 bases remaining between them. Germline V gene data show CDR1 as MGHRA and CDR2 as YSYEKL. CDR3 residues: CASSQTQGRAEAFF. The CDR3 coding sequence is TGCGCCAGCAGCCAAACACAGGGTCGAGCTGAAGCTTTCTTT.

V gene TRBV5-1 combines with J gene TRBJ2-7, with D maybe TRBD1 (5 bases). Trimming took 0 bases from V and 7 from J, leaving 8 bases between them. Germline lookup yields CDR1 SGHRS and CDR2 YFSETQ. CDR3 length: 12 residues. The chain's CDR3 is CASSLAAGEQYF. In DNA form, the CDR3 reads TGCGCCAGCAGCTTGGCCGCAGGGGAGCAGTACTTC.

The sample holds a few counts of this clone. The V and J genes are TRBV7-3 and TRBJ2-7, with D tentatively TRBD1 or TRBD2 (5 bases each). CDR1 and CDR2 from the germline V gene are SGHTA and FQGTGA. V was pared by 5 bases and J by 5 bases, with 19 bases between. This CDR3 has 15 amino acids. This chain's CDR3 is CASSASSDGDHEQYF. Here the CDR3 DNA reads TGTGCCAGCAGCGCGTCCTCGGACGGGGACCACGAGCAGTACTTC.

The V gene is TRBV15, the J gene TRBJ1-2; 7 bases line up with TRBD1. Looked up from germline, CDR1 is LNHNV and CDR2 is YYDKDF (reference sequence). The V and J ends lost 4 bases and 1 base, in that order; junction bases with no gene match: 6. CDR3 length: 15 amino acids. For the CDR3, the DNA is TGTGCCACCAGCACGTCGACAGGGCTTAACTATGGCTACACCTTC. This codes for CATSTSTGLNYGYTF.

The chain couples TRBV7-9 to TRBJ1-2; 7 bases are shared with TRBD1. Unmatched junction bases numbered 8, after V lost 5 bases and J lost 8 bases. Germline CDR1 is SEHNR and CDR2 is FQNEAQ (reference sequence). The CDR3 runs to 13 residues. CDR3 DNA sequence: TGTGCCAGCAGCCGAGGACAGGCTGCGGGCTACACCTTC. Translated: CASSRGQAAGYTF.

The chain carries TRBV28 and TRBJ1-4, with D possibly TRBD1 on 5 matching bases. V lost 7 bases to trimming and J lost 2 bases, with 17 bases between them. CDR3 size: 16 residues. From germline, CDR1 is MDHEN and CDR2 SYDVKM. CDR3 DNA sequence: TGTGCCAGCAACCCAACGGGACGGAGCACTAATGAAAAACTGTTTTTT. It translates to CASNPTGRSTNEKLFF.

This clone turned up a few times. V is TRBV4-3 and J is TRBJ1-2; D gene ambiguous. Germline V gene sequence: CDR1 LGHNA, CDR2 YSLEER. V lost 0 bases and J lost 7, with 12 bases in between. The CDR3 sequence is 14 residues long. CDR3 sequence reads: CASSQDWAGGGYTF. The CDR3 DNA reads as TGCGCCAGCAGCCAAGATTGGGCAGGCGGTGGCTACACCTTC.

This clone appeared a single time. The chain carries TRBV5-8 and TRBJ1-6; no reliable D call. With 6 bases removed from V and 4 bases from J, the gap between germline ends came to 8 bases. The germline gives CDR1 SGHTS, CDR2 YDEGEE. CDR3 length equals 13 residues. CDR3 protein: CASKDPYNSPLHF. CDR3 nucleotide sequence: TGTGCCAGCAAGGACCCTTATAATTCACCCCTCCACTTT.

The chain uses TRBV7-2 and TRBJ2-3; possible D gene TRBD2, 6 bases. Trimming took off 3 bases at V and 0 bases at J, with 10 bases between the two ends. CDR3 length: 15 residues. CDR1 and CDR2 (germline): SGHTA, FQGNSA. CDR3 in amino acids: CASSLDYRSTDTQYF. The CDR3 DNA reads as TGTGCCAGCAGCTTGGACTACCGTAGCACAGATACGCAGTATTTT.

The genes are TRBV27 and TRBJ2-4; 11 bases agree with TRBD2. Germline CDR1 MNHEY, CDR2 SMNVEV (reference sequence). The CDR3 contains 19 residues. J was trimmed by 4 bases and V by 5 bases; bases with no gene match: 16. In DNA form, the CDR3 reads TGTGCCAGCAGTCGCCGACTAGCGGGGAGCCGAGTACGGAAAAACATTCAGTACTTC. As protein: CASSRRLAGSRVRKNIQYF.

This clone was counted a few times. CDR3 loop: CASGKYNEQFF. The CDR3 DNA reads as TGTGCTAGTGGGAAATACAATGAGCAGTTCTTC. V is TRBV12-5 and J is TRBJ2-1; D gene unclear. The CDR3 has 11 amino acids. Germline V gene sequence: CDR1 LGHNT, CDR2 FRNRAP. The V end lost 6 bases, the J end lost 4 bases, and 4 bases lay between the germline ends.

The chain's CDR3 is CASSLRGGRNTEAFF. The DNA of the CDR3 is TGTGCCAGCAGCTTAAGGGGGGGAAGGAACACTGAAGCTTTCTTT. The gene calls are TRBV7-2 and TRBJ1-1, with a possible D match to TRBD1 (6 bases). Trimming took 2 bases from V and 1 from J, leaving 11 bases between them. This CDR3 region has 15 residues. Per germline, CDR1 SGHTA and CDR2 FQGNSA. The variable domain in full, completed from reference TRBV7-2 and TRBJ1-1, reads GAGVSQSPSNKVTEKGKDVELRCDPISGHTALYWYRQSLGQGLEFLIYFQGNSAPDKSGLPSDRFSAERTGGSVSTLTIQRTQQEDSAVYLCASSLRGGRNTEAFFGQGTRLTVV.

The gene calls are TRBV9 and TRBJ1-3; 10 positions match TRBD1. CDR3 length: 13 residues. CDR1 SGDLS and CDR2 YYNGEE come from the germline V gene. V trimming: 3 bases; J trimming: 7 bases; junction bases outside the gene matches: 1. CDR3 protein: CASSAGQGNTIYF. Written as DNA, the CDR3 is TGTGCCAGCAGCGCGGGACAGGGGAACACCATATATTTT.

The chain couples TRBV2 to TRBJ2-5; D is possibly TRBD1 (6 bases). This CDR3 spans 14 amino acids. Between the trimmed V and J ends, which lost 1 base and 6 bases, there was a span of 12 bases. CDR1 SNHLY and CDR2 FYNNEI come from the germline V gene. CDR3 DNA: TGTGCCAGCAGTGAAGACAGGGAAAAGAAGACCCAGTACTTC. This encodes CASSEDREKKTQYF.

This chain joins TRBV6-5 and TRBJ1-1; tentatively, D is TRBD1 (5 bases). CDR3 length equals 14 residues. Germline V lookup: CDR1 MNHEY, CDR2 SVGAGI. The V gene lost 3 bases and the J gene lost 0 bases, with 8 bases spanning the gap. The CDR3 sequence is CASSYGAVNTEAFF. DNA of the CDR3: TGTGCCAGCAGTTATGGGGCGGTGAACACTGAAGCTTTCTTT.

The chain combines TRBV2 with TRBJ1-2, with 9 bases aligning to TRBD1. The CDR3 totals 12 residues. Germline V gene sequence: CDR1 SNHLY, CDR2 FYNNEI. J lost 8 bases, V lost 6 bases, and 4 bases had no gene match. The CDR3 sequence: CASRSGTGGYTF. In DNA form, the CDR3 reads TGTGCCAGCAGATCCGGGACAGGGGGCTACACCTTC.

This clone showed up just a few times. The CDR3 DNA follows: TGTGCCAGCAGCGTAACTGCCCTCAATGAGCAGTTCTTC. It is translated as CASSVTALNEQFF. The chain couples TRBV9 to TRBJ2-1, with unresolved D. Trimming took 1 base from V and 6 from J, leaving 8 bases between them. Germline CDR1 SGDLS, CDR2 YYNGEE. This CDR3 spans 13 amino acids.

This clone is labeled as medium-sized (0.01 to 0.1%). The chain is built from TRBV2 and TRBJ2-1; 7 positions agree with TRBD1. V dropped 6 bases and J dropped 0; count of bases not matched to a gene: 2. The CDR3 totals 14 residues. Germline V CDR1 and CDR2: SNHLY, FYNNEI. The CDR3 DNA sequence: TGTGCCAGCAGGGGGGACAGCTCCTACAATGAGCAGTTCTTC. This codes for CASRGDSSYNEQFF.

This clone was seen a few times. In DNA form, the CDR3 reads TGTGCCATCAAGGGGGCAGGGGCTAATGAAAAACTGTTTTTT. It encodes CAIKGAGANEKLFF. The chain is built from TRBV10-3 and TRBJ1-4; 7 bases are a match to TRBD1. CDR3 length: 14 amino acids. J gave up 3 bases and V 7 bases, and 5 bases lay outside the gene matches. From germline, CDR1 is ENHRY and CDR2 SYGVKD.

The rearrangement joins TRBV2 to TRBJ2-5; 11 bases fit TRBD2. The CDR3 has 15 residues. Germline loops: CDR1 SNHLY, CDR2 FYNNEI. The J segment lost 3 bases and the V segment lost 6 bases, leaving 6 bases of the junction unmatched. CDR3: CASRKTSGVKETQYF. In DNA, the CDR3 is TGTGCCAGCAGGAAGACTAGCGGGGTGAAAGAGACCCAGTACTTC.

J is TRBJ2-5 and V is TRBV4-1, with TRBD1 matching over 9 bases. Trimming removed 0 bases from V and 5 bases from J; junction bases left unmatched: 4. The CDR3 has 15 amino acids. Germline CDR1 is MGHRA and CDR2 is YSYEKL. The DNA for the CDR3 is TGCGCCAGCAGCCAAGAGGGGACAGGGTCCGAGACCCAGTACTTC. Translated: CASSQEGTGSETQYF.

A few counts support this clone. The chain links TRBV27 to TRBJ2-1; 11 bases map to TRBD2. In germline, CDR1 is MNHEY, CDR2 SMNVEV (reference sequence). This CDR3 comprises 16 residues. Trimming cost V 0 bases and J 4 bases; bases outside gene matches: 2. The CDR3 DNA sequence: TGTGCCAGCAGTTTATCAAGACTAGCGGGGTACAATGAGCAGTTCTTC. Amino acid sequence: CASSLSRLAGYNEQFF.

This clone was recorded a few times. The CDR3 DNA is TGTGCCAGCAGCCCCGGGGGCGCGGGGGCTATATTCGGGGAGCTGTTTTTT. It yields the protein CASSPGGAGAIFGELFF. V and J are TRBV4-2 and TRBJ2-2, with D possibly matching TRBD2 (7 bases). This CDR3 is built from 17 residues. Trimming left V 4 bases short and J 7 bases short, with 22 bases between. Germline values: CDR1 LGHNA, CDR2 YNFKEQ.

CDR3 amino acids: CASSLEGGTGEAFF. The CDR3 DNA is TGTGCCAGCAGCTTAGAGGGGGGGACAGGGGAAGCTTTCTTT. The chain is built from TRBV4-2 and TRBJ1-1, with 9 bases lining up with TRBD1. The germline V gene encodes CDR1 LGHNA and CDR2 YNFKEQ. Germline trimming cut 5 bases from V and 8 bases from J; bases unmatched to any gene: 9. The CDR3 loop spans 14 amino acids.

The rearrangement links TRBV6-1 to TRBJ2-6, with D unresolved. Trimming removed 2 bases at V and 0 bases at J, with 5 bases between. CDR1 is MNHNS and CDR2 is SASEGT in the germline V gene. There are 15 residues in the CDR3. The CDR3 DNA is TGTGCCAGCAGTGAACGACCCTCTGGGGCCAACGTCCTGACTTTC. This codes for CASSERPSGANVLTF.

CDR3 sequence reads: CASSLGQSSGANVLTF. In nucleotides, the CDR3 is TGCGCCAGCAGCCTTGGACAGAGCTCTGGGGCCAACGTCCTGACTTTC. The gene calls are TRBV5-1 and TRBJ2-6; D may be TRBD1 (6 bases). V was trimmed by 4 bases and J by 0 bases, leaving 11 bases between them. The germline gives CDR1 SGHRS, CDR2 YFSETQ. The CDR3 totals 16 residues.